Below are 6 T cell receptor beta chains sequenced from a single sample in a study of OX40 agonist ivuxolimab in advanced cancers. Some clones are missing from TCRdb's copy, which holds only in-frame ones; the method was immunoSEQ multiplex PCR. The table records some 100,000 clones, 84% of them present only once. The starting material was CD4+ or CD8+ T cells sorted from blood, obtained in a trial of the OX40 agonist ivuxolimab. These receptors all come from an adult with an advanced solid tumor such as melanoma, head and neck, liver or kidney cancer.

The V call is TRBV2, the J call TRBJ1-1; 7 bases align to TRBD1. Germline values: CDR1 SNHLY, CDR2 FYNNEI. The length of the CDR3 is 14 residues. V lost 7 bases to trimming and J lost 1 base; unmatched junction nucleotides: 6. CDR3 amino acids: CASILTGQNTEAFF. Written as DNA, the CDR3 is TGTGCCAGCATTTTGACAGGGCAGAACACTGAAGCTTTCTTT.

The V gene is TRBV30, the J gene TRBJ2-5; D perhaps matches TRBD2 (6 bases). Deletions cut 3 bases from V and 9 bases from J, with 14 bases between. This CDR3 has 12 residues. Germline V gives CDR1 GTSNPN, CDR2 SVGIG (reference sequence). The CDR3 is CAWRSGSGAQYF. The CDR3 DNA sequence: TGTGCCTGGAGAAGCGGGTCTGGGGCCCAGTACTTC.

The chain recombines TRBV6-4 with TRBJ2-3; 10 bases agree with TRBD2. CDR1 is MRHNA, CDR2 SNTAGT, per germline. The CDR3 length is 15 residues. The V segment lost 5 bases and the J segment 4 bases; nucleotides outside the gene matches: 6. The CDR3 DNA reads TGTGCCAGCAGTCAACTAGCGGGGATTGCAGATACGCAGTATTTT. This gives the protein CASSQLAGIADTQYF.

J is TRBJ2-2 and V is TRBV9; 11 bases are shared with TRBD2. Trimming cost V 0 bases and J 7 bases; bases outside gene matches: 5. CDR1 is SGDLS and CDR2 is YYNGEE in the germline V gene. The CDR3 spans 16 residues. CDR3 amino acids: CASSVASGGFGGELFF. For the CDR3, the DNA is TGTGCCAGCAGCGTAGCTAGCGGGGGGTTCGGCGGGGAGCTGTTTTTT.

This clone came up a few times. The gene calls are TRBV7-6 and TRBJ1-5; TRBD1 matches 9 bases. The germline gives CDR1 SGHVS, CDR2 FNYEAQ. This CDR3 has 16 amino acids. Unmatched junction bases numbered 10, after V lost 4 bases and J lost 6 bases. The CDR3, as DNA: TGTGCCAGCAGCTCGGGGTCCCGACAGGGGGGTCAGCCCCAGCATTTT. Protein: CASSSGSRQGGQPQHF.

This chain links TRBV5-1 with TRBJ1-1, with D unresolved. Germline CDR1 is SGHRS and CDR2 is YFSETQ. The CDR3 extends over 15 amino acids. V shed 0 bases and J shed 0 bases, with 9 bases lying between them. The CDR3 DNA follows: TGCGCCAGCAGCTTGGGGGCGGGCATGAACACTGAAGCTTTCTTT. It codes for CASSLGAGMNTEAFF.